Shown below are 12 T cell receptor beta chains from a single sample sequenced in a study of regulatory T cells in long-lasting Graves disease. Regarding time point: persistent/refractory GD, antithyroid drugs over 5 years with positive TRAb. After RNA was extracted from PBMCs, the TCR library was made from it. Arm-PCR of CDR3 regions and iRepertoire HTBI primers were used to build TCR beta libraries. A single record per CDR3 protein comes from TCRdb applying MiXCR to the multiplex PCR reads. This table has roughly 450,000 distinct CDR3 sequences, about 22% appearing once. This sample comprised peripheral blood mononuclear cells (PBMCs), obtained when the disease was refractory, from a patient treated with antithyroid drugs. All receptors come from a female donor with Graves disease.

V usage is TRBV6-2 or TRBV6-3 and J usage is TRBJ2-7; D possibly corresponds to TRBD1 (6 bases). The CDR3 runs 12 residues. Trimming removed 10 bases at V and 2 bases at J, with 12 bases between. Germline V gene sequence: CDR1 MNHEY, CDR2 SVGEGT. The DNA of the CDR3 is TGTGCCACCAGGGGCGGTCCCTACGAGCAGTACTTC. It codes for CATRGGPYEQYF.

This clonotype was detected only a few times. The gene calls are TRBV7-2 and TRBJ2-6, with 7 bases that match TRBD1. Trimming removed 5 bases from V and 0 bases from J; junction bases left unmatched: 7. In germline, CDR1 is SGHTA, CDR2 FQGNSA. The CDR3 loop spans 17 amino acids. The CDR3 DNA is TGTGCCAGCAGCCCGCCGGGACAGAGCTCTGGGGCCAACGTCCTGACTTTC. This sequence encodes CASSPPGQSSGANVLTF.

CDR3 region: CASSRGEGIYEQYF. The CDR3 DNA reads TGTGCCAGCAGTCGCGGGGAGGGCATCTACGAGCAGTACTTC. The chain couples TRBV7-9 to TRBJ2-7, with 7 bases that match TRBD2. CDR1 and CDR2 (germline): SEHNR, FQNEAQ (reference sequence). The CDR3 sequence is 14 residues long. V shed 6 bases, J shed 3 bases, and the junction held 8 bases outside the gene matches.

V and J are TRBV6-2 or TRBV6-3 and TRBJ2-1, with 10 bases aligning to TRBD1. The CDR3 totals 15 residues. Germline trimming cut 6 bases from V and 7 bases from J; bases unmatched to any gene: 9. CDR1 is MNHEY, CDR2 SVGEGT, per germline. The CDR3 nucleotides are TGTGCCAGCAGCCAGATGAGGACAGGGGGAAATGAGCAGTTCTTC. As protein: CASSQMRTGGNEQFF.

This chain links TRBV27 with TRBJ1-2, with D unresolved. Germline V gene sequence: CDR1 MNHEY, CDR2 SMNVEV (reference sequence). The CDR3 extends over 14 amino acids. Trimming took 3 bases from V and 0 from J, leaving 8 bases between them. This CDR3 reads CASSFARSNYGYTF. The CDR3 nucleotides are TGTGCCAGCAGTTTTGCGAGGTCTAACTATGGCTACACCTTC.

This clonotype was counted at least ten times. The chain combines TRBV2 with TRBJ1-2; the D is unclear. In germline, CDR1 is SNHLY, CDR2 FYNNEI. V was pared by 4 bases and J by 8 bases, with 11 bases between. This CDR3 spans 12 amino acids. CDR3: CASSAGGIGYTF. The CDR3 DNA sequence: TGTGCCAGCAGTGCTGGAGGGATCGGCTACACCTTC.

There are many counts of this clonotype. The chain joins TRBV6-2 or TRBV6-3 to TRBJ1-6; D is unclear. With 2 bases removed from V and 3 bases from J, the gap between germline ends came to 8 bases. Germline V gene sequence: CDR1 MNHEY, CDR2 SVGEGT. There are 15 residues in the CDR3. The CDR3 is CASSYEAGYNSPLHF. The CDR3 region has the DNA TGTGCCAGCAGTTACGAGGCGGGCTATAATTCACCCCTCCACTTT.

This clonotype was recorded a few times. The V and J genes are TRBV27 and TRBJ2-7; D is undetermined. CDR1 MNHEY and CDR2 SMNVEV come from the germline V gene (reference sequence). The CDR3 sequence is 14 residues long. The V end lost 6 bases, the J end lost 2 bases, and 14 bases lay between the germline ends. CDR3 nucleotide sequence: TGTGCCAGCAGAGAATGGCAGTCCACCTACGAGCAGTACTTC. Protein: CASREWQSTYEQYF.

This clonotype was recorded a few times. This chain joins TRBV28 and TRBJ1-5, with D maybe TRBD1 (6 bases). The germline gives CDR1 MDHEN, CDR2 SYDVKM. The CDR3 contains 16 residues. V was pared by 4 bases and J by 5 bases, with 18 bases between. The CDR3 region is CASSSPLQGRDQPQHF. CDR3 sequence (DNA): TGTGCCAGCAGTTCCCCGCTACAGGGCAGAGATCAGCCCCAGCATTTT.

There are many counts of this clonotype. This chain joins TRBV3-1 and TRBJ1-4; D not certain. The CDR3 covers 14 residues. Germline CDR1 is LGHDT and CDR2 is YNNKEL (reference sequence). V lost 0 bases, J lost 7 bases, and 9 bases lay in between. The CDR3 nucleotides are TGTGCCAGCAGCCAAGAGGGAGGTGGTGAAAAACTGTTTTTT. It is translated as CASSQEGGGEKLFF.

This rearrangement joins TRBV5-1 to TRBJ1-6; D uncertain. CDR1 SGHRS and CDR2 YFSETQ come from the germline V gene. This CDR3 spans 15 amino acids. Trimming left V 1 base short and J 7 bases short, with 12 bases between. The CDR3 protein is CASSLLGVYNSPLHF. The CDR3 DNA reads TGCGCCAGCAGCTTGCTTGGAGTCTACAATTCACCCCTCCACTTT.

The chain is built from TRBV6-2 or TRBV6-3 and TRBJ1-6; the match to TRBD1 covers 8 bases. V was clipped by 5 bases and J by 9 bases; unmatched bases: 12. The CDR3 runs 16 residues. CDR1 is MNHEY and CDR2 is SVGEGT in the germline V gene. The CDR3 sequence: CASSENGQGYASPLHF. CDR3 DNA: TGTGCCAGCAGTGAAAACGGACAGGGCTATGCTTCACCCCTCCACTTT.